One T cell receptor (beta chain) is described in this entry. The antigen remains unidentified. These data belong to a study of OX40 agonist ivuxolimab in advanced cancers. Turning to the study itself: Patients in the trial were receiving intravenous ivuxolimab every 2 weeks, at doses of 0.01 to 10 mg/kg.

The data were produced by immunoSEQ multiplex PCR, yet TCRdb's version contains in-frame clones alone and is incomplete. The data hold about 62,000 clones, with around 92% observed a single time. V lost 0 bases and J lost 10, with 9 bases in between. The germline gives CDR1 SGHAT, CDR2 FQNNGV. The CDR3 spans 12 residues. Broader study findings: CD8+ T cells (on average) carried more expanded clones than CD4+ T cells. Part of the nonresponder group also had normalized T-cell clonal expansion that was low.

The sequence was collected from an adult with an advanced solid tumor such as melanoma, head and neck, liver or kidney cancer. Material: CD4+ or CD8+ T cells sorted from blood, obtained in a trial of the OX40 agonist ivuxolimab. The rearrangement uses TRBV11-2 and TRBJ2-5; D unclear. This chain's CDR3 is CASSLDRVVQYF. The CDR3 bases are TGTGCCAGCAGCTTAGATAGAGTAGTCCAGTACTTC.